This paragraph covers one TCR beta chain sequence. Its antigen is unknown. Base qualities are missing; no much larger clone stands one base away. Library generation was performed with the immunoSEQ multiplex PCR assay. For the multiplex PCR, a mixture combining 60 forward primers for TCR Vbeta segments and 13 reverse primers for TCR Jbeta segments was used. The CDR3 region of rearranged TCR beta genes was amplified from genomic DNA by a multiplex PCR assay. On the Illumina HiSeq System, the amplified TCR beta libraries were sequenced as 87-base-pair reads. The original methods were these. In a later analysis, roughly 80 million unique TCR beta chains were counted across the approximately 670 repertoires, and roughly 10 million of these chains were shared by at least two donors. A nearest-neighbor algorithm error-corrected the raw reads and collapsed the reads into unique sequences, merging closely related sequences to remove PCR and sequencing errors. V, D and J gene segments were assigned by aligning CDR3 sequences to IMGT reference sequences. For a sequence to be retained, at least a six-nucleotide match to both a V gene segment and a J gene segment was required. A rearrangement was called productive if the CDR3 had no stop codons and remained in frame with V and J, and every other rearrangement was called non-productive. CDR3 was defined according to IMGT convention as the region running from the second conserved V-encoded cysteine to the conserved J-encoded phenylalanine. Sequences without an unambiguous match to a single V gene segment were excluded from the earlier analysis of over 500 of the donors. An earlier analysis of a few hundred of the donors called V segments functional above 56.7% productive rearrangements and segregating when the between-donor standard deviation exceeded 5%. A statistical classification framework was developed to diagnose cytomegalovirus status using the catalog of TCR beta chain sequences. A later analysis assigned V and J genes by comparing TCR nucleotide sequences with IMGT/GENE-DB human TR gene sequences. In a later analysis, CDR3 sequences and most-parsimonious VDJ recombination scenarios were assigned using the TCRdist pipeline. A later analysis defined each TCR beta chain by its CDR3 amino acid sequence plus V-gene family, and excluded reads lacking a unique V-gene family. As a way to deal with suspected cross-contamination and a sequencing artifact, a later analysis dropped 592 nucleotide sequences that were highly shared and had low generation probability. For each public chain, a later analysis derived a clonal expansion index from normalized ranks of inferred template counts within each repertoire. In a later analysis, generation probabilities were computed with a VDJ recombination model fitted to out-of-frame rearrangements, and the resulting probabilities were checked against IGoR. A later analysis scored TCR-TCR, TCR-HLA and TCR-CMV co-occurrence with hypergeometric tests, applying a repertoire-size bias correction to TCR pairs. To estimate false discovery rates, a later analysis permuted the HLA or CMV assignments 20 times. A later analysis grouped co-occurring TCRs with DBSCAN, adding TCRdist sequence similarity when clustering within HLA-allele-positive subsets. Co-occurrence clustering excluded repertoires with fewer than 30,000 or more than 120,000 public chains, plus five with anomalous nucleotide sharing. TCRdb obtained this table from immuneACCESS and retained in-frame rearrangements with V and J assigned. These tables miss some clones; where compared with another copy, unresolved V genes account for less than half of the shortfall, and the remainder is unexplained. V, J and clone size are those of that table, while D and trimming were read from the DNA. The sample table contains 200,000 to 250,000 clones; only one count was recorded for around 89% of them. The top ten constitute around 1% of the sample.

This sample was included in a study of cytomegalovirus exposure and HLA in healthy donors (TCRdb year 2017). Study-level background: An earlier analysis of 587 of the donors reported 276 Gb of sequence data and roughly 120 million unique TCR beta sequences obtained from around 170 million T cells. High-throughput TCR immunosequencing, statistical association of individual TCRs with disease status, and machine learning were combined to predict cytomegalovirus infection status. In the later analysis, no new phenotypic data were used to find candidate immune exposures; instead, reliance was placed on TCR beta sequences and their occurrence across donors. The study aimed to test whether signatures of past pathogen exposure could be identified by cataloging public T cell receptors. Donor age, sex, ethnicity and CMV serostatus were compiled together with the repertoire data. The study profiled the T cell repertoires of 500 to 800 subjects by immunosequencing and related them to cytomegalovirus serostatus. Roughly five DR-DQ haplotypes were handled as single units for association and clustering because linkage in the cohort was strong. A later analysis re-analyzed previously published TCR beta repertoires from hundreds of donors and added high-resolution HLA genotyping to study TCR occurrence patterns. Both class I and class II loci were covered by HLA typing, at four-digit resolution. Around 320 gigabases of sequencing data and some 85 million unique TCR sequences were included in an early release covering over 600 HLA-typed donors. Among several hundred genotyped donors of the cohort, an average of around 250,000 unique TCR beta nucleotide sequences was sequenced per donor, of which 15% to 20% were non-productive. The number of typed donors differed by locus: about 620-630 for A, B, C, DRB1 and DQB1; 500 to 550 for DQA1; 600 to 610 for DPA1; and about 450 for DPB1. Along with the 666-subject first cohort, a separate validation cohort of over a hundred different subjects was used. In a later genetic analysis, genome-wide SNP genotypes for about 65% of the roughly 670 donors were used, and that subset was treated as a discovery cohort. All discovery cohort repertoires had been generated using a single sequencing platform. An earlier analysis of roughly 580 of the donors used high-throughput TCR beta sequencing to judge whether each TCR beta V gene segment behaved as functional or pseudogenic. Among the roughly 400 genotyped donors, 81% belonged to the genetic ancestry cluster associated with self-reported Caucasian donors. Study-level results and caveats: According to a later analysis, TCR association rates differed among HLA loci, with DRB1 alleles showing the most associated TCRs and HLA-C alleles showing the fewest. In an earlier analysis of about 540 of the donors, most TCR beta V segments were observed in productive rearrangements about 87% or about 30% of the time, broadly matching IMGT annotations. The earlier analysis of fewer than 750 of the donors excluded fewer than 20 rarely observed V segments, including chromosome 9 orphons, because counts were too low. A cluster of highly shared sequence variants was judged likely to represent a technical artifact of the sequencing pipeline. The study listed 164 TCR beta chains as associated with cytomegalovirus. Compared with the roughly 670-donor mean, donors in an Asian-associated ancestry cluster had fewer N-insertions in productive TCRs, according to a later genetic analysis. A later genetic analysis associated a missense DCLRE1C variant with V-gene and J-gene trimming of TCR beta chains, and an independent cohort replicated the association. A further reported finding was that TCR beta sequences accurately predicted the HLA-A and HLA-B alleles for most subjects in the first cohort. According to a later analysis, most CMV-associated TCR beta chains appeared to be HLA-restricted, and the HLA associations seemed to be driven largely by CMV exposure. HLA typing was unavailable for some donors at each locus, so association tests used only the typed subset. A few of the identified cytomegalovirus-associated TCR beta chains were confirmed in vitro to be specific for cytomegalovirus antigens. The classifier was reported to diagnose cytomegalovirus status with high specificity and sensitivity in both the original and validation cohorts. Immune exposure information for the cohort was limited to CMV serostatus. It was suggested by the authors that the approach could potentially be generalized to other disease states and immunological phenotypes. Linkage disequilibrium might explain the correlated functional status among segregating V segments, but an unknown experimental factor could not be excluded. The cohort was sequenced for TCR beta chains only, and without alpha or paired-chain data the features that could be detected were limited. Sequencing depth was assumed to be roughly uniform across donors in the presence/absence analyses, though that assumption may not hold. A later analysis associated about 17,000 TCR beta sequences with specific HLA alleles at a false discovery rate of 0.05. Strong co-occurrence of HLA alleles, especially DR and DQ, made assigning TCR associations to individual alleles difficult. In a later analysis, HLA-associated TCR beta chains showed more clonal expansion and lower generation probabilities than non-associated chains that were equally common. A later analysis reported that several top co-occurrence clusters appeared linked to parvovirus B19, influenza, CMV and Epstein-Barr virus. Because the 87-base-pair reads could not distinguish some IMGT-functional V segments, including TRBV6-2 and TRBV6-3, those segments were excluded. Most TCR sequences were observed very rarely across donors, whereas some public TCRs were present in many individuals.

Including the terminal cysteine and phenylalanine, the CDR3 comprises 15 residues. CDR3 DNA only is kept here, 45 bases in frame from base 1. Based on the germline V gene, the CDR1 and CDR2 sequences are SGHTA and FQGNSA. The junction shows trimming of 5 bases on V and 7 bases on J, and the gene matches do not reach 11 bases of it. The cohort was made up of roughly 670 healthy bone marrow donors. All cohort members were sampled while nominally healthy, although unrecorded immune exposures were likely present. The donor tested CMV seronegative and was one of the 352 seronegative cohort members. A peripheral blood sample was provided by each donor, and peripheral blood mononuclear cells were used for TCR beta sequencing. The Qiagen DNeasy Blood Extraction Kit was used to extract genomic DNA from the blood cell samples.

The sample was PBMCs. This receptor chain uses TRBV7-2 and TRBJ2-5; TRBD1 fits 9 bases in the junction. The TCR was taken from a woman between 18 and 29 years old in good health and CMV-seronegative. CDR3 sequence: CASSQMDRGKGTQYF. The DNA reads as follows: TGTGCCAGCAGCCAAATGGACAGGGGCAAAGGGACCCAGTACTTC. The variable domain in full, with residues beyond the CDR3 obtained from the reference TRBV7-2 and TRBJ2-5 genes, is GAGVSQSPSNKVTEKGKDVELRCDPISGHTALYWYRQSLGQGLEFLIYFQGNSAPDKSGLPSDRFSAERTGGSVSTLTIQRTQQEDSAVYLCASSQMDRGKGTQYFGPGTRLLVL.